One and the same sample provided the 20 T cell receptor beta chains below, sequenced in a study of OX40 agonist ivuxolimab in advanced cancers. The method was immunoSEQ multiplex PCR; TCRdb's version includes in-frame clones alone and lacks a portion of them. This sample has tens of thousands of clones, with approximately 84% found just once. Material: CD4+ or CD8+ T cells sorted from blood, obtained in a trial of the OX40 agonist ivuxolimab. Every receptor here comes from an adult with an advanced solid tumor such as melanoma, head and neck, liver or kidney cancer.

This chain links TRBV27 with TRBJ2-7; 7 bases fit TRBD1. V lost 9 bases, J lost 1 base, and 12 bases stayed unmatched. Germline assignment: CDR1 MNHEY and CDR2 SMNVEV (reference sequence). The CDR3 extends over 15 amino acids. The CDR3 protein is CASSGTAYPSYEQYF. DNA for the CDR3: TGTGCCAGTTCCGGGACAGCCTACCCTTCCTACGAGCAGTACTTC.

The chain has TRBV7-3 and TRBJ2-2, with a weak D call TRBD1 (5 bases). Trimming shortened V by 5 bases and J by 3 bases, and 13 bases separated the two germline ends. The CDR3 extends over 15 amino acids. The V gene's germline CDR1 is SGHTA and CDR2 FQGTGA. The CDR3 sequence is CASSTRLGDTGELFF. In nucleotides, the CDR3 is TGTGCCAGCAGCACCCGCCTAGGGGACACCGGGGAGCTGTTTTTT.

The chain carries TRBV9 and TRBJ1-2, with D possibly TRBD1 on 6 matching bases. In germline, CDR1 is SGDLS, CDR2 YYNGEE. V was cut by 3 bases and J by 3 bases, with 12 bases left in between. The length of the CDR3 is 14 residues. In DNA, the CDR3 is TGTGCCAGCAGCGCCTCAACAGGGTACTATGGCTACACCTTC. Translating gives CASSASTGYYGYTF.

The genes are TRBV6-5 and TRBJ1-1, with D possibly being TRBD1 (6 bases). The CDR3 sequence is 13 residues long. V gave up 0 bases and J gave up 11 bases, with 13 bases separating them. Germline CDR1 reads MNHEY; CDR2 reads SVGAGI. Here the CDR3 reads CASSYSSIGGAFF. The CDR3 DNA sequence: TGTGCCAGCAGTTACTCGAGTATAGGGGGGGCTTTCTTT.

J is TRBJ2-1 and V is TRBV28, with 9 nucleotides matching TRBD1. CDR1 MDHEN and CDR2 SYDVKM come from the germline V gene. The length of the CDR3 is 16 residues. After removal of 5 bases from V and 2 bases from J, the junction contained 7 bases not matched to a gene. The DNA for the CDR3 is TGTGCCAGCAGTACCGCCGGGACAGGGCCCTACAATGAGCAGTTCTTC. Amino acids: CASSTAGTGPYNEQFF.

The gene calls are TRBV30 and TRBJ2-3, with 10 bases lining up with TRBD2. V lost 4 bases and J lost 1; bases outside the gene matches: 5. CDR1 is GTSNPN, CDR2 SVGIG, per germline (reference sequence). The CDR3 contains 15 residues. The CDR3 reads CAWTLAGGGTDTQYF. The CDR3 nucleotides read TGTGCCTGGACTTTAGCGGGAGGAGGCACAGATACGCAGTATTTT.

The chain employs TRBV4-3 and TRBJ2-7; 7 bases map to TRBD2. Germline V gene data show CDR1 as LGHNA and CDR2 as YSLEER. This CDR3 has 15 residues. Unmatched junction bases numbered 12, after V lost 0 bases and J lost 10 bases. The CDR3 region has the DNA TGCGCCAGCAGCCAAGAGCGGGGGTCTTACATGCCCCAGTACTTC. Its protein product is CASSQERGSYMPQYF.

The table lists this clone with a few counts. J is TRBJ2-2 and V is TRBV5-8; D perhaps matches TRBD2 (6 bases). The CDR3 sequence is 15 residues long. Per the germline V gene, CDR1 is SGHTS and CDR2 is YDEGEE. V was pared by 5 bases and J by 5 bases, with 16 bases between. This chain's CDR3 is CASRMGIGGTGELFF. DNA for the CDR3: TGTGCCAGCAGAATGGGGATCGGGGGAACCGGGGAGCTGTTTTTT.

The CDR3, as DNA: TGTGCCAGCAGCTTATTAGCGGGAGGGCCCTCGATCGGGGAGCTGTTTTTT. Translating it yields CASSLLAGGPSIGELFF. V and J are TRBV5-4 and TRBJ2-2; 11 bases fit TRBD2. The CDR3 has 17 residues. Per germline, CDR1 SGHNT and CDR2 YYREEE (reference sequence). The J segment lost 7 bases and the V segment lost 2 bases, leaving 10 bases of the junction unmatched.

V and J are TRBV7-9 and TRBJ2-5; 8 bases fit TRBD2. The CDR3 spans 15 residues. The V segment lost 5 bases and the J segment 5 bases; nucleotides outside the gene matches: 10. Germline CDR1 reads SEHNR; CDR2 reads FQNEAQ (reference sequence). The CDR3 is CASSPRLASGETQYF. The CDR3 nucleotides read TGTGCCAGCAGCCCGCGACTAGCGAGCGGGGAGACCCAGTACTTC.

The CDR3, as DNA: TGTGCCAGCAGTAAGCGGGAGCGCGACACTGAAGCTTTCTTT. Its protein product is CASSKRERDTEAFF. The rearrangement links TRBV27 to TRBJ1-1, with D hard to call. The CDR3 consists of 14 residues. The V end lost 5 bases, the J end lost 3 bases, and 13 bases lay between the germline ends. The germline V gene has CDR1 MNHEY and CDR2 SMNVEV (reference sequence).

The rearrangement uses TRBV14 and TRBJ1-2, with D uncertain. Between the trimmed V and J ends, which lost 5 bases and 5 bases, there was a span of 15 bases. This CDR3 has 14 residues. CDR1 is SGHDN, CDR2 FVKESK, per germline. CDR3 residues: CASSGKGGPYGYTF. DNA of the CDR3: TGTGCCAGCAGCGGAAAAGGAGGTCCTTATGGCTACACCTTC.

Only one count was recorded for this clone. CDR3 protein: CASSSDSHGADTQYF. The CDR3, as DNA: TGCGCCAGCAGCTCTGATTCCCACGGGGCAGATACGCAGTATTTT. The chain carries TRBV10-1 and TRBJ2-3; the D gene is possibly TRBD2 (5 bases). Trimming pared 6 bases from V and 4 bases from J, leaving 17 bases between. The CDR3 loop spans 15 amino acids. Germline V gene sequence: CDR1 WNHNN, CDR2 SYGVQD (reference sequence).

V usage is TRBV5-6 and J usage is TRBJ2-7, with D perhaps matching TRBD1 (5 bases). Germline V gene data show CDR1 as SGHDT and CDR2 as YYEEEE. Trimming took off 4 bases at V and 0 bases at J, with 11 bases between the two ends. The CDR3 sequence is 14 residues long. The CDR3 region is CASSLGQSSYEQYF. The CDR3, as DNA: TGTGCCAGCAGCCTAGGACAAAGCTCCTACGAGCAGTACTTC.

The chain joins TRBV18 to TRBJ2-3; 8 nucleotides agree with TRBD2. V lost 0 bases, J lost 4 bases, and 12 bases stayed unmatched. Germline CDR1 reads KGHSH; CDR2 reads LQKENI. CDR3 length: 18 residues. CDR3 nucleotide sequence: TGTGCCAGCTCACCACCGGGTGAAGCGGGAGTTCAGTCAGATACGCAGTATTTT. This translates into CASSPPGEAGVQSDTQYF.

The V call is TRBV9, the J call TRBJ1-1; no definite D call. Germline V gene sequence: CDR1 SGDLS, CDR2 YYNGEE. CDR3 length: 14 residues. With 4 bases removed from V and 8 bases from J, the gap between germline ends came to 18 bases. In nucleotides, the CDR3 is TGTGCCAGCAGCCCCACCCCGGCAGGTAGGGAAGCTTTCTTT. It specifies CASSPTPAGREAFF.

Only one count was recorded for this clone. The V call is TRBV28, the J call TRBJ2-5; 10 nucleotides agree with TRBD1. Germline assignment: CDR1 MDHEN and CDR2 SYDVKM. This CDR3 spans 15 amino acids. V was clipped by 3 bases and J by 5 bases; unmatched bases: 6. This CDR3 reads CASSLGDRGVETQYF. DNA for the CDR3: TGTGCCAGCAGTTTGGGGGACAGGGGAGTCGAGACCCAGTACTTC.

The CDR3 sequence is CASSARLPGQPQHF. DNA of the CDR3: TGTGCCAGTAGTGCGAGGCTCCCGGGTCAGCCCCAGCATTTT. V and J are TRBV19 and TRBJ1-5; D is undetermined. This CDR3 is built from 14 residues. V dropped 5 bases and J dropped 6 bases, with 14 bases sitting between them. Germline CDR1 is LNHDA and CDR2 is SQIVND (reference sequence).

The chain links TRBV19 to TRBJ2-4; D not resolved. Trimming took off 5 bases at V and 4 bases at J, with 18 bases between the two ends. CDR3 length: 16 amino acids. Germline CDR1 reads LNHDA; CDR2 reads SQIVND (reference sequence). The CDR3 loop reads CASSSRAATWKNIQYF. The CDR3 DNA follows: TGTGCCAGTAGTTCCCGGGCCGCGACCTGGAAAAACATTCAGTACTTC.

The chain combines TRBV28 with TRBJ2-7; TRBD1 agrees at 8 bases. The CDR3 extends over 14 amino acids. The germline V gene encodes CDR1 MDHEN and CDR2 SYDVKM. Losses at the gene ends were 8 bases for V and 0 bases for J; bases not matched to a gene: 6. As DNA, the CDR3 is TGTGCCAGCGGCCCCCAGGGGGCCTCCTACGAGCAGTACTTC. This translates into CASGPQGASYEQYF.